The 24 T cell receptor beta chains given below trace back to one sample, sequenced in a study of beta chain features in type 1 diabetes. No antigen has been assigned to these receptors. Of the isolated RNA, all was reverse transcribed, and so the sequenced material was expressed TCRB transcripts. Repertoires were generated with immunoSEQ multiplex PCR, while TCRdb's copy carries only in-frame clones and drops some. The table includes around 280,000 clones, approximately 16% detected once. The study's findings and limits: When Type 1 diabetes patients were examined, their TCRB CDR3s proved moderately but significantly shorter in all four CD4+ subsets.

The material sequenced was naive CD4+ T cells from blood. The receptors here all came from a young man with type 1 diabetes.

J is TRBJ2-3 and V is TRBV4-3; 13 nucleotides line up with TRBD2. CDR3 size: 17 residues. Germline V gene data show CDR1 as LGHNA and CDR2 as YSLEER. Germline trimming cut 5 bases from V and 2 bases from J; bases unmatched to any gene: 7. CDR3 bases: TGCGCCAGCAGCGGACCGGGACTAGCGGGGCACACAGATACGCAGTATTTT. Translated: CASSGPGLAGHTDTQYF.

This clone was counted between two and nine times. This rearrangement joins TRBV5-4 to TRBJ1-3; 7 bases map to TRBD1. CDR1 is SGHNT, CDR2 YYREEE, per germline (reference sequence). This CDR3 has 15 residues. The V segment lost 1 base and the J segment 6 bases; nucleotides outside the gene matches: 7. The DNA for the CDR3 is TGTGCCAGCAGCTTGTTTGACAGGGACGAAAACACCATATATTTT. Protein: CASSLFDRDENTIYF.

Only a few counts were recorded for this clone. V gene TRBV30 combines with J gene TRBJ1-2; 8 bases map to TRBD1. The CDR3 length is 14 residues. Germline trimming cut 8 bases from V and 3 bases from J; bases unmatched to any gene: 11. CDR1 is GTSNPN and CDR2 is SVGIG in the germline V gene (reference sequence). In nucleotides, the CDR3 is TGTGCCGGGGACCTCAGGGGGCCGTACTATGGCTACACCTTC. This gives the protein CAGDLRGPYYGYTF.

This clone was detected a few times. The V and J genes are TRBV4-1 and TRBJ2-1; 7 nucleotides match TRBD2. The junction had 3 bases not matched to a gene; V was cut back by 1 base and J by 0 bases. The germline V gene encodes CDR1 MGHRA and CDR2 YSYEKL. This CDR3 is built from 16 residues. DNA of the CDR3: TGCGCCAGCAGCCAAGTAGGCGGGAGCTCCTACAATGAGCAGTTCTTC. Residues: CASSQVGGSSYNEQFF.

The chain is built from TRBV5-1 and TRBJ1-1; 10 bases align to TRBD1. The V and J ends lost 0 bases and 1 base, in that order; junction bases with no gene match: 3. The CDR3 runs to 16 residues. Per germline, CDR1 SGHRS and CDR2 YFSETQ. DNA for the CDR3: TGCGCCAGCAGCTTGGCGGGACAGGGGTGGAACACTGAAGCTTTCTTT. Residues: CASSLAGQGWNTEAFF.

The CDR3 loop is CASSRGTLYNEQFF. The CDR3 DNA follows: TGTGCCAGCAGCCGCGGGACTCTTTACAATGAGCAGTTCTTC. The chain is built from TRBV9 and TRBJ2-1; weak D call: TRBD2 (6 bases). The CDR3 contains 14 residues. Germline CDR1 reads SGDLS; CDR2 reads YYNGEE. V lost 4 bases and J 4 bases, leaving 12 bases between the germline ends.

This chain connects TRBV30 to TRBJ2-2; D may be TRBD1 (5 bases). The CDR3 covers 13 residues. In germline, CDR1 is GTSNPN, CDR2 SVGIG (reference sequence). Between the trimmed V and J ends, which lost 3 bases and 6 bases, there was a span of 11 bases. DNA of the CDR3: TGTGCCTGGAGCAGGGTTCGGCCCGGGGAGCTGTTTTTT. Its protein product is CAWSRVRPGELFF.

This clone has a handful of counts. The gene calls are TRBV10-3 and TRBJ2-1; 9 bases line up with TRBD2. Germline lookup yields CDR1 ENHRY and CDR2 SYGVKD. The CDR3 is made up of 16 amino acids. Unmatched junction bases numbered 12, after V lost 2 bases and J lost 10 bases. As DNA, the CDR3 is TGTGCCATCAGTGAGAAGCTAGCGGGATTAACAGGGGAGCAGTTCTTC. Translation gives CAISEKLAGLTGEQFF.

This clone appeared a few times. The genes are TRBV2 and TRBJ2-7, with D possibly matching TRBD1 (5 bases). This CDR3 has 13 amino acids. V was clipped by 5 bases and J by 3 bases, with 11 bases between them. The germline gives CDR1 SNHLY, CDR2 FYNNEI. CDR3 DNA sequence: TGTGCCAGCAGTCGACAGTTAATCTACGAGCAGTACTTC. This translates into CASSRQLIYEQYF.

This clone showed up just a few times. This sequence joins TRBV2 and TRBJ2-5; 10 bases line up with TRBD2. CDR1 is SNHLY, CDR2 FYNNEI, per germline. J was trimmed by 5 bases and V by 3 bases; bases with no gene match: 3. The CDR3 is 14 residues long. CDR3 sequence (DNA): TGTGCCAGCAGTGATCTAGCGGGGGTTGAGACCCAGTACTTC. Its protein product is CASSDLAGVETQYF. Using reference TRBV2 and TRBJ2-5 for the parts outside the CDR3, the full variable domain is EPEVTQTPSHQVTQMGQEVILRCVPISNHLYFYWYRQILGQKVEFLVSFYNNEISEKSEIFDDQFSVERPDGSNFTLKIRSTKLEDSAMYFCASSDLAGVETQYFGPGTRLLVL.

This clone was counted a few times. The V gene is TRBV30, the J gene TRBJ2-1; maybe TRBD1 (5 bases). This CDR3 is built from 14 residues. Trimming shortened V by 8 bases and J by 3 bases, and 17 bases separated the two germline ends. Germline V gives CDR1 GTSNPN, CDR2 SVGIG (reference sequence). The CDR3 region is CAQSTGNLYNEQFF. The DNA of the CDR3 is TGTGCCCAAAGCACAGGAAACCTCTACAATGAGCAGTTCTTC.

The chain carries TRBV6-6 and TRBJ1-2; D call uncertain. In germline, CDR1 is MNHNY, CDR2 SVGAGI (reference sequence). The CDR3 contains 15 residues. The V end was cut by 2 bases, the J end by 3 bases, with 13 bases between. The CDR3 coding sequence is TGTGCCAGCAGTTACCGAGGAGGCCGCGACTATGGCTACACCTTC. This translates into CASSYRGGRDYGYTF.

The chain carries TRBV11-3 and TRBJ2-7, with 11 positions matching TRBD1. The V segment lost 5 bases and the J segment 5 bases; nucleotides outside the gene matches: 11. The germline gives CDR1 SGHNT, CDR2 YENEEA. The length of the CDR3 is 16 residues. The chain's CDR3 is CASSPGQDRGRDEQYF. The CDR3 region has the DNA TGTGCCAGCAGCCCGGGTCAGGACAGGGGGCGAGACGAGCAGTACTTC.

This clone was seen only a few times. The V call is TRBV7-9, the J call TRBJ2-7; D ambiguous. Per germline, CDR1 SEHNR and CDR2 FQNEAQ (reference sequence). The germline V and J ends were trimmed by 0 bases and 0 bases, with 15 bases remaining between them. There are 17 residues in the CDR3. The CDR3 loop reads CASSLALSGGSSYEQYF. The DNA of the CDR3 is TGTGCCAGCAGCTTAGCGCTTTCCGGCGGTAGCTCCTACGAGCAGTACTTC. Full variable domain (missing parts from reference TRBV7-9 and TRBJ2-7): DTGVSQNPRHKITKRGQNVTFRCDPISEHNRLYWYRQTLGQGPEFLTYFQNEAQLEKSRLLSDRFSAERPKGSFSTLEIQRTEQGDSAMYLCASSLALSGGSSYEQYFGPGTRLTVT.

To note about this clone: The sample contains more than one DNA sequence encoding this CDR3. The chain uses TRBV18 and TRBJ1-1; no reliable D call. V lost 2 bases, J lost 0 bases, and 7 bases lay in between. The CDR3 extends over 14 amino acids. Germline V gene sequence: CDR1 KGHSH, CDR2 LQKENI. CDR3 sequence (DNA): TGTGCCAGCTCACCAGCAGGAATGAACACTGAAGCTTTCTTT. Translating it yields CASSPAGMNTEAFF. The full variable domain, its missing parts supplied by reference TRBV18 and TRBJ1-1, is NAGVMQNPRHLVRRRGQEARLRCSPMKGHSHVYWYRQLPEEGLKFMVYLQKENIIDESGMPKERFSAEFPKEGPSILRIQQVVRGDSAAYFCASSPAGMNTEAFFGQGTRLTVV.

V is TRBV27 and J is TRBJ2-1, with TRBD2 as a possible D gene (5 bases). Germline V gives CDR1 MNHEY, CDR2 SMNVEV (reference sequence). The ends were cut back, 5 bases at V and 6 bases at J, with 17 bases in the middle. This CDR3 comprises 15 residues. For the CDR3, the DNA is TGTGCCAGCAGTGGTCCTAGCAGGAGTTCCAATGAGCAGTTCTTC. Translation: CASSGPSRSSNEQFF.

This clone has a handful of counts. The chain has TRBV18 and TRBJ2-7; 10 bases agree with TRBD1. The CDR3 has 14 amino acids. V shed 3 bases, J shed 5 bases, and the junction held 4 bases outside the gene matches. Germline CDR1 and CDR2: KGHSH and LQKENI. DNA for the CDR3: TGTGCCAGCTCACCCGGGACAGGGGTCGACGAGCAGTACTTC. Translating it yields CASSPGTGVDEQYF.

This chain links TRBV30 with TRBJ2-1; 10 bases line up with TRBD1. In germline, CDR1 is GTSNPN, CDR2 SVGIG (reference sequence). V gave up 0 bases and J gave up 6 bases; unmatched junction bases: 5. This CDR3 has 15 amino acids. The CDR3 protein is CAWSVGTGVTNEQFF. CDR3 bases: TGTGCCTGGAGTGTCGGGACAGGGGTCACCAATGAGCAGTTCTTC.

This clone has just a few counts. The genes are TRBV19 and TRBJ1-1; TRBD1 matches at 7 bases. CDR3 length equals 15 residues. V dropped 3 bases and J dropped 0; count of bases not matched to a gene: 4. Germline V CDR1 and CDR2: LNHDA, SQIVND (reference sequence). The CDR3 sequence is CASSIGTAMNTEAFF. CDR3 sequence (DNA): TGTGCCAGTAGTATCGGGACAGCCATGAACACTGAAGCTTTCTTT.

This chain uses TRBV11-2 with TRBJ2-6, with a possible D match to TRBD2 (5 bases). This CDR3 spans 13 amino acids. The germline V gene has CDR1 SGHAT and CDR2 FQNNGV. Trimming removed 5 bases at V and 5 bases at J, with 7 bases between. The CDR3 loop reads CASSGLWANVLTF. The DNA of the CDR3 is TGTGCCAGCAGCGGACTCTGGGCCAACGTCCTGACTTTC.

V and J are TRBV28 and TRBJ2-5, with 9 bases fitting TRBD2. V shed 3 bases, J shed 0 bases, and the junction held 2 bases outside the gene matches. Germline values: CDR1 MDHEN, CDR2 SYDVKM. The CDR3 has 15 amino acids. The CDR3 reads CASSFSGGNQETQYF. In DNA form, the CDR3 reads TGTGCCAGCAGTTTTAGCGGGGGTAACCAAGAGACCCAGTACTTC.

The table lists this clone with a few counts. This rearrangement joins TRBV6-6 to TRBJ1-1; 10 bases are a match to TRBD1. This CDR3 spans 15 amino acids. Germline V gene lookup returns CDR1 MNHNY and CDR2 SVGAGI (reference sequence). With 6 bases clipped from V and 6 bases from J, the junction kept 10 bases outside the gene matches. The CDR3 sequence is CASSTLGQGGSEAFF. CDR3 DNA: TGTGCCAGCAGCACCCTAGGACAGGGGGGGTCTGAAGCTTTCTTT.

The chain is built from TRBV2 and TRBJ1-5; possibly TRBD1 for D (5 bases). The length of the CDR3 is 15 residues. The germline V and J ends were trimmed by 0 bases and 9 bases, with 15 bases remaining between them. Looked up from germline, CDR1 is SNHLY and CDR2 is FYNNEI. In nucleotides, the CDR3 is TGTGCCAGCAGTGAAGCGCCTGGGGCCGCCTCGCCCCAGCATTTT. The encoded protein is CASSEAPGAASPQHF.

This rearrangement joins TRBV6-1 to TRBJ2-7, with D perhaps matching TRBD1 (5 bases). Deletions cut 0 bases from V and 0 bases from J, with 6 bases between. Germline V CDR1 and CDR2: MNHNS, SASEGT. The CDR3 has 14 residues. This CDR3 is CASSEAGDSYEQYF. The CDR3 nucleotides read TGTGCCAGCAGTGAAGCAGGGGACTCCTACGAGCAGTACTTC.